The 2 T cell receptor beta chains reported below all come from one sample, sequenced in a study of T cell repertoires in cytomegalovirus infection. MiXCR, applied by TCRdb to the reads, yields one record per CDR3 protein. The sample lists a few hundred thousand distinct CDR3 sequences, roughly 42% occurring once. The antigens these receptors bind are not known. Specimen: cultured PBMCs, collected from culture after CMV antigen stimulation. These receptors were obtained from a human donor in good health (CMV status not recorded). Some clones in this sample may be carry-over from other donors' samples.

The chain couples TRBV10-3 to TRBJ2-7; D is undetermined. The CDR3 has 15 residues. Trimming pared 0 bases from V and 5 bases from J, leaving 14 bases between. Germline values: CDR1 ENHRY, CDR2 SYGVKD. The CDR3 region is CAISESSWGPDEQYF. The CDR3 nucleotides are TGTGCCATCAGTGAGTCGAGTTGGGGTCCGGACGAGCAGTACTTC.

Here the CDR3 DNA reads TGTGCCAGCAGCCCAGGACCCCATTACCTCTACGAGCAGTACTTC. It is translated as CASSPGPHYLYEQYF. The gene calls are TRBV5-6 and TRBJ2-7; no clear D. Germline V CDR1 and CDR2: SGHDT, YYEEEE. V lost 4 bases to trimming and J lost 3 bases, with 17 bases between them. This CDR3 has 15 amino acids.